This TCR beta chain was captured by sequencing in a study of blood T cell repertoires in COVID-19. In the study's own analysis: Reference gene primer amplification gave nucleated cell count estimates. The method was immunoSEQ multiplex PCR; TCRdb's version includes in-frame clones alone and lacks a portion of them. D and trimming come from the DNA, and the V and J calls and clone size come from that table. The repertoire has 250,000 or so clones, about nine tenths of them found once; the top ten carry approximately 0.8%. CDR3 size: 13 residues. The V gene lost 11 bases and the J gene lost 6 bases, with 17 bases spanning the gap. Germline CDR1 is LNHDA and CDR2 is SQIVND (reference sequence).

The chain combines TRBV19 with TRBJ1-5; D perhaps matches TRBD1 (6 bases). The receptor was isolated from a man aged 25-45 years with COVID-19, enrolled during active disease. Input material: peripheral blood. CDR3 amino acids: CAGRGGSRQPQHF. DNA of the CDR3: TGTGCCGGAAGGGGGGGCTCGCGTCAGCCCCAGCATTTT. The full variable domain, its missing parts supplied by reference TRBV19 and TRBJ1-5, is DGGITQSPKYLFRKEGQNVTLSCEQNLNHDAMYWYRQDPGQGLRLIYYSQIVNDFQKGDIAEGYSVSREKKESFPLTVTSAQKNPTAFYLCAGRGGSRQPQHFGDGTRLSIL.